This T cell receptor (beta chain) was profiled in a study of T cell responses to AZD1222 COVID-19 vaccine. Broader study findings: Reports say nearly half of spike-specific TCRs go after unmutated variant regions. Repertoires were sampled only after the peak T cell response. Females made up more of the donors, who were largely white British, and clonal diversity may have come out too low.

Regarding this clone: Its antigen remains unknown.

CDR3 length: 16 amino acids. Trimming pared 6 bases from V and 5 bases from J, leaving 20 bases between. Germline assignment: CDR1 LNHDA and CDR2 SQIVND (reference sequence). This table comes from immunoSEQ multiplex PCR, and its TCRdb copy is limited to in-frame clones, with some not included. This sample has more than 150,000 clones, with 85% to 95% found just once. The sequencing here drew on peripheral blood, taken 28 days after the second AZD1222 dose. The J gene is TRBJ2-1, the V gene TRBV19; perhaps TRBD1 as D (6 bases). This TCR was sampled from an adult who received the AZD1222 COVID-19 vaccine. The CDR3 DNA sequence: TGTGCCAGTAGAGTTCGTGGGACGAGGGACAACAATGAGCAGTTCTTC. It yields the protein CASRVRGTRDNNEQFF. Variable domain in full (rest from reference TRBV19 and TRBJ2-1): DGGITQSPKYLFRKEGQNVTLSCEQNLNHDAMYWYRQDPGQGLRLIYYSQIVNDFQKGDIAEGYSVSREKKESFPLTVTSAQKNPTAFYLCASRVRGTRDNNEQFFGPGTRLTVL.